Described below is a single T cell receptor beta chain sequence and its context. No cognate antigen has been identified for it. No base qualities exist here, and no much larger clone lies one base off it. The sample comes from a study of T cell responses to AZD1222 COVID-19 vaccine (dated by TCRdb to about 2021). Looking at the study overall: TCR sequencing was performed for 230 to 250 trial participants, of whom some 200 were given two doses of AZD1222 and around 25 were given two doses of MenACWY control vaccine. Trial participants were enrolled by age into 18-55, 56-69 and 70-plus year subgroups, with 148, 28 and 57 TCR-sequenced participants respectively. Here is what the overall study found, with its caveats: Because no samples from the day 14 peak response were available, repertoires could be characterized only after the peak T cell response. Participants were mostly white British, with more females than males. The authors suggested clonal diversity may have been underestimated. Conclusions about previously exposed vaccinees were limited because only six AZD1222 recipients were SARS-CoV-2 seropositive at baseline. The 56-69-year group was small, and its depth increase did not reach significance, likely because of low power. CD4 TCRs associated with the vaccine covered the entire spike protein, and the dominant responses were in regions 160-218 and 743-854. Spike-specific TCR breadth and depth rose significantly after two AZD1222 doses compared with day 0 and with MenACWY recipients. Reportedly, almost half of the unique spike-specific TCRs recognized epitopes lying outside the regions that are mutated in the B.1.351 and B.1.1.7 variants.

The CDR3 regions of human TCRbeta chains were subjected to immunosequencing. As for the original processing: Repertoire TCRs were matched against a reference library of SARS-CoV-2-specific TCRs generated with the MIRA antigen-specificity platform. Breadth meant the fraction of unique TCRs that were SARS-CoV-2-associated, whereas depth meant the fraction of total T cells that were SARS-CoV-2-associated. Using the MIRA data, every spike-specific TCR was mapped to the spike region that the TCR reacted to and assigned to either a CD4 or a CD8 class. Log10-transformed breadth and depth values were compared by one-way ANOVA with Sidak's multiple comparisons tests. The immuneACCESS repertoire file appears here via TCRdb, limited to in-frame rearrangements. These files lack a portion of the clones; in checked studies, under half of the deficit traces to unresolved V genes, and the cause of the others is not known. V and J calls and clone size are given by that table; D and trimming were obtained from the DNA. The sample includes 75,000 or so clones, with approximately 89% observed a single time. In total, the top ten clones hold around 30% of the sample.

Via the germline V gene, CDR1 is SGHRS and CDR2 YFSETQ. Trimming accounts for 3 bases at V and 3 bases at J, while the number of junction bases matched to no gene is 5. The CDR3 spans 15 residues, from the cysteine through the phenylalanine. The only DNA kept is the CDR3, 45 bases in frame from the first base. In light of the paper, this sample's time point label describes: about 28 days (+/-7) after the second vaccine dose. AZD1222 recipients with second doses at about 4 weeks or about 12 weeks were pooled, because spike-specific TCR depth and breadth did not differ between schedules. Vaccinee samples were obtained from the UK trials COV001 and COV002, which included a single-blind randomized controlled phase 2/3 trial of AZD1222 (ChAdOx1 nCoV-19) in healthy adults. Trial participant PBMC samples were collected at day 0 and day 28 after the second dose for TCRbeta chain sequencing.

This specimen consisted of peripheral blood, obtained 28 days after the second AZD1222 dose. The chain couples TRBV5-1 to TRBJ1-4; 7 junctional bases match TRBD1. The TCR was taken from an adult who received the AZD1222 COVID-19 vaccine. The CDR3 protein is CASSSGQTPNEKLFF. The DNA sequence follows: TGCGCCAGCAGCTCGGGACAGACCCCTAATGAAAAACTGTTTTTT.